This note documents a single TCR beta chain sequence. The antigen remains undetermined. Vbeta (60) and Jbeta (13) primers were used in the PCR. Data came from immunoSEQ multiplex PCR; TCRdb stores just in-frame clones and leaves some out. The sample lists around 220,000 clones, approximately 68% seen once, with 1.8% in the top ten. The sample belongs to a study of cytomegalovirus exposure and HLA in healthy donors. Across the study: Unique TCRs numbering some 80 million, obtained from HLA-typed donors, made up an early data release. Study-wide results and limits: TCR beta sequences numbering 16,951 were associated with HLA alleles at 0.05 false discovery rate in a later analysis.

Germline assignment: CDR1 LNHNV and CDR2 YYDKDF (reference sequence). The trim removed 5 bases at V and 5 bases at J, leaving 7 bases unmatched. CDR3 size: 15 residues. The V gene is TRBV15, the J gene TRBJ1-5; 9 bases align to TRBD1. This receptor was identified in a woman in her twenties or thirties in good health and CMV-seronegative. Sequencing was performed on PBMCs. CDR3 coding DNA: TGTGCCACCAGCCCTCGGACAGGGGTGGATCAGCCCCAGCATTTT. It yields the protein CATSPRTGVDQPQHF.